The 21 T cell receptor beta chains presented below share a single source sample, sequenced in a study of control samples from healthy donors and cancer patients. Sequencing used immunoSEQ multiplex PCR; TCRdb keeps in-frame clones, though not all of them. The sample has around 80,000 clones; over 75% are singletons. Material for sequencing was blood. These receptors originate from a woman between 45 and 60 years old in good health.

The gene calls are TRBV27 and TRBJ1-6; the D gene is possibly TRBD1 (6 bases). Trimming removed 5 bases from V and 0 bases from J, with 11 bases in between. The CDR3 has 16 amino acids. Germline V lookup: CDR1 MNHEY, CDR2 SMNVEV (reference sequence). CDR3 nucleotides: TGTGCCAGCAGTAAGGACAGCAGCTCCTATAATTCACCCCTCCACTTT. Its translation: CASSKDSSSYNSPLHF.

The CDR3 DNA follows: TGCAGCGTTGAAGGGAACACTGAAGCTTTCTTT. Amino acids: CSVEGNTEAFF. The gene calls are TRBV29-1 and TRBJ1-1; D call uncertain. V lost 1 base, J lost 1 base, and 1 base lay in between. This CDR3 comprises 11 residues. Germline values: CDR1 SQVTM, CDR2 ANQGSEA. The variable domain in full, with the rest retrieved from reference TRBV29-1 and TRBJ1-1, is SAVISQKPSRDICQRGTSLTIQCQVDSQVTMMFWYRQQPGQSLTLIATANQGSEATYESGFVIDKFPISRPNLTFSTLTVSNMSPEDSSIYLCSVEGNTEAFFGQGTRLTVV.

The chain couples TRBV9 to TRBJ2-3; 8 nucleotides match TRBD2. This CDR3 contains 15 residues. In germline, CDR1 is SGDLS, CDR2 YYNGEE. After removal of 3 bases from V and 2 bases from J, the junction contained 5 bases not matched to a gene. CDR3 in amino acids: CASSAEAGVTDTQYF. The CDR3 coding sequence is TGTGCCAGCAGCGCGGAAGCGGGGGTCACAGATACGCAGTATTTT.

The chain carries TRBV5-1 and TRBJ2-3; D gene unclear. Trimming stripped 0 bases from V and 1 base from J, with 12 bases between. Per the germline V gene, CDR1 is SGHRS and CDR2 is YFSETQ. CDR3 length: 16 amino acids. In nucleotides, the CDR3 is TGCGCCAGCAGCTTGGCCATAGACTTTCGCACAGATACGCAGTATTTT. It is translated as CASSLAIDFRTDTQYF.

The genes are TRBV30 and TRBJ1-2; no clear D gene. Germline values: CDR1 GTSNPN, CDR2 SVGIG (reference sequence). V lost 3 bases and J lost 2, with 10 bases in between. The CDR3 totals 13 residues. CDR3 in amino acids: CAWSEGGNYGYTF. The CDR3 nucleotides read TGTGCCTGGAGCGAGGGAGGGAACTATGGCTACACCTTC.

This clone was seen only once. The chain carries TRBV15 and TRBJ1-1; D gene ambiguous. The V end lost 2 bases, the J end lost 5 bases, and 18 bases lay between the germline ends. Germline V CDR1 and CDR2: LNHNV, YYDKDF (reference sequence). This CDR3 is 16 amino acids long. DNA for the CDR3: TGTGCCACCAGCAGACCGCCTTCACGGGCGGGAACTGAAGCTTTCTTT. Amino acid sequence: CATSRPPSRAGTEAFF.

CDR3 bases: TGCGCCAGCAGCCAGCCCGGACAGGGCACTGAAGCTTTCTTT. This codes for CASSQPGQGTEAFF. This sequence joins TRBV4-1 and TRBJ1-1, with 8 bases fitting TRBD1. Germline V gives CDR1 MGHRA, CDR2 YSYEKL. The V gene end was trimmed by 3 bases and the J gene end by 4 bases; junction bases not matched to a gene: 4. CDR3 length equals 14 residues.

To note about this clone: In the same sample, other DNA sequences code for this CDR3. V gene TRBV12-3 or TRBV12-4 combines with J gene TRBJ1-5; maybe TRBD1 (5 bases). This CDR3 is built from 12 residues. V lost 3 bases and J lost 6, with 6 bases in between. This CDR3 is CASSFGGQPQHF. CDR3 coding DNA: TGTGCCAGCAGTTTCGGGGGTCAGCCCCAGCATTTT.

The chain carries TRBV18 and TRBJ1-2; D is perhaps TRBD1 (5 bases). Trimming stripped 3 bases from V and 5 bases from J, with 7 bases between. The CDR3 covers 12 residues. The germline V gene encodes CDR1 KGHSH and CDR2 LQKENI. Written as DNA, the CDR3 is TGTGCCAGCTCACCGGGACGGTATGGCTACACCTTC. This sequence encodes CASSPGRYGYTF.

The chain employs TRBV27 and TRBJ2-1; no reliable D call. V was cut by 6 bases and J by 7 bases, with 7 bases left in between. There are 11 residues in the CDR3. CDR1 is MNHEY, CDR2 SMNVEV, per germline (reference sequence). The CDR3 DNA is TGTGCCAGCAGATTTGGGAATGAGCAGTTCTTC. It codes for CASRFGNEQFF.

The chain uses TRBV6-6 and TRBJ2-1, with 7 nucleotides matching TRBD2. Germline V gives CDR1 MNHNY, CDR2 SVGAGI (reference sequence). With V trimmed by 5 bases and J by 8 bases, 3 bases remained unmatched. CDR3 length: 12 amino acids. CDR3 DNA: TGTGCCAGCAGTAGCGGGGTCGATGAGCAGTTCTTC. Encoded protein: CASSSGVDEQFF.

This clone has just a few counts. The CDR3 sequence: CASSYGQSTEAFF. For the CDR3, the DNA is TGTGCCAGCAGTTACGGGCAGTCTACTGAAGCTTTCTTT. The genes are TRBV6-5 and TRBJ1-1; D is uncertain. This CDR3 has 13 amino acids. The V gene's germline CDR1 is MNHEY and CDR2 SVGAGI. The ends were cut back, 2 bases at V and 5 bases at J, with 9 bases in the middle.

In its sample, this clone was seen a few times. V is TRBV11-3 and J is TRBJ1-1, with 9 bases fitting TRBD1. The V gene's germline CDR1 is SGHNT and CDR2 YENEEA. This CDR3 has 14 amino acids. V trimming: 5 bases; J trimming: 2 bases; junction bases outside the gene matches: 3. In DNA, the CDR3 is TGTGCCAGCAGCCAGGGACAGGGAAACACTGAAGCTTTCTTT. This codes for CASSQGQGNTEAFF.

About this clone itself: The same CDR3 is also encoded by other DNA sequences in this sample. The chain joins TRBV5-1 to TRBJ1-1, with D uncertain. Germline CDR1 is SGHRS and CDR2 is YFSETQ. The CDR3 extends over 14 amino acids. V shed 0 bases and J shed 0 bases, with 6 bases lying between them. The CDR3 reads CASSLDGLNTEAFF. CDR3 DNA sequence: TGCGCCAGCAGCTTGGATGGGTTGAACACTGAAGCTTTCTTT.

The genes are TRBV5-5 and TRBJ1-2, with D hard to call. Trimming removed 0 bases from V and 11 bases from J, with 11 bases in between. Germline lookup yields CDR1 SGHKS and CDR2 YYEKEE (reference sequence). This CDR3 is 12 amino acids long. The CDR3: CASSLGGVGYTF. DNA of the CDR3: TGTGCCAGCAGCTTGGGAGGAGTGGGGTACACCTTC. The full variable domain, in which reference TRBV5-5 and TRBJ1-2 provide the parts outside the CDR3, is DAGVTQSPTHLIKTRGQQVTLRCSPISGHKSVSWYQQVLGQGPQFIFQYYEKEERGRGNFPDRFSARQFPNYSSELNVNALLLGDSALYLCASSLGGVGYTFGSGTRLTVV.

This chain connects TRBV2 to TRBJ2-3; D may be TRBD1 (6 bases). The CDR3 extends over 15 amino acids. Germline CDR1 reads SNHLY; CDR2 reads FYNNEI. The V gene lost 11 bases and the J gene lost 5 bases, with 23 bases spanning the gap. DNA of the CDR3: TGTGCCGCACGGGGTGCAGGGGTCGTCATAGATACGCAGTATTTT. Protein: CAARGAGVVIDTQYF.

This clone was picked up a small number of times. The V call is TRBV7-6, the J call TRBJ1-3; 9 nucleotides align to TRBD1. The germline CDR1 and CDR2 sequences are SGHVS and FNYEAQ. CDR3 length: 18 amino acids. V lost 4 bases to trimming and J lost 0 bases; unmatched junction nucleotides: 10. For the CDR3, the DNA is TGTGCCAGCAGCTCCCCCACAGGGGGCGACAGCTCTGGAAACACCATATATTTT. Translation: CASSSPTGGDSSGNTIYF. The variable domain in full, completed from reference TRBV7-6 and TRBJ1-3, reads GAGVSQSPRYKVTKRGQDVALRCDPISGHVSLYWYRQALGQGPEFLTYFNYEAQQDKSGLPNDRFSAERPEGSISTLTIQRTEQRDSAMYRCASSSPTGGDSSGNTIYFGEGSWLTVV.

The DNA of the CDR3 is TGCGCCAGCAGTGAGTCCGTCAACACCGGGGAGCTGTTTTTT. The encoded protein is CASSESVNTGELFF. The chain has TRBV10-1 and TRBJ2-2; D call uncertain. CDR3 length equals 14 residues. V shed 0 bases and J shed 2 bases, with 4 bases lying between them. Germline loops: CDR1 WNHNN, CDR2 SYGVQD (reference sequence).

The rearrangement uses TRBV12-3 or TRBV12-4 and TRBJ1-5; D gene uncertain. Trimming shortened V by 3 bases and J by 7 bases, and 10 bases separated the two germline ends. There are 13 residues in the CDR3. The CDR3 spells CASSFRAAQPQHF. The CDR3 coding sequence is TGTGCCAGCAGTTTTAGGGCGGCGCAGCCCCAGCATTTT.

V usage is TRBV11-2 and J usage is TRBJ1-3, with 8 bases lining up with TRBD1. The CDR3 has 19 amino acids. Germline CDR1 and CDR2: SGHAT and FQNNGV. J lost 4 bases, V lost 6 bases, and 20 bases had no gene match. CDR3 amino acids: CASRGRRTGSSRYGNTIYF. CDR3 nucleotide sequence: TGTGCCAGCAGGGGAAGACGGACAGGGAGTAGCCGTTACGGAAACACCATATATTTT. The variable domain in full, with the rest retrieved from reference TRBV11-2 and TRBJ1-3, is EAGVAQSPRYKIIEKRQSVAFWCNPISGHATLYWYQQILGQGPKLLIQFQNNGVVDDSQLPKDRFSAERLKGVDSTLKIQPAKLEDSAVYLCASRGRRTGSSRYGNTIYFGEGSWLTVV.

V gene TRBV2 combines with J gene TRBJ1-2; 12 positions agree with TRBD1. This CDR3 comprises 15 residues. Germline V lookup: CDR1 SNHLY, CDR2 FYNNEI. V shed 3 bases and J 2 bases; nucleotides not matched to a gene: 1. The DNA for the CDR3 is TGTGCCAGCAGTGAGGGACAGGGGGCGAACTATGGCTACACCTTC. Its translation is CASSEGQGANYGYTF.